A selection of T cell receptor beta chains follows, all from one sample in a study of OX40 agonist ivuxolimab in advanced cancers. The assay was immunoSEQ multiplex PCR, and TCRdb's table has in-frame clones only and misses some. The sample yields 55,000 to 75,000 clones, about 90% seen once. Sequencing used CD4+ or CD8+ T cells sorted from blood, obtained in a trial of the OX40 agonist ivuxolimab. These receptors were taken from an adult with an advanced solid tumor such as melanoma, head and neck, liver or kidney cancer. The CDR3 runs from the conserved cysteine through the conserved F or W. The D gene is left open where the match is weak. Where a row states a size, it is once, few, many or the class of an expanded clone; other rows omit it.

J gene: TRBJ2-5; V gene: TRBV10-3; D gene: TRBD2; clone size: NA; CDR3 DNA: TGTGCCATCAGTGAGACCGGGACTAGCGGTCAAGAGACCCAGTACTTC; CDR3 protein: CAISETGTSGQETQYF
J gene: TRBJ1-1; V gene: TRBV5-4; D gene: TRBD1; clone size: NA; CDR3 DNA: TGTGCCAGCAGCTGGGAGGGGGCGGGCACTGAAGCTTTCTTT; CDR3 protein: CASSWEGAGTEAFF
J gene: TRBJ2-7; V gene: TRBV7-9; D gene: NA; clone size: NA; CDR3 DNA: TGTGCCAGCAGCGGGACATCTCGGGAGCAGTACTTC; CDR3 protein: CASSGTSREQYF
J gene: TRBJ2-1; V gene: TRBV4-1; D gene: TRBD2; clone size: NA; CDR3 DNA: TGCGCCAGCAGCCAAGAAGAACTAGCGGGAGGATTCGACAATGAGCAGTTCTTC; CDR3 protein: CASSQEELAGGFDNEQFF
J gene: TRBJ2-7; V gene: TRBV28; D gene: TRBD2; clone size: NA; CDR3 DNA: TGTGCCAGCAGTTCCTCCGGACTAGCGGGAACACCCGCCTACGAGCAGTACTTC; CDR3 protein: CASSSSGLAGTPAYEQYF
J gene: TRBJ2-7; V gene: TRBV23-1; D gene: TRBD1; clone size: NA; CDR3 DNA: TGCGCCAGCAGTCATCCGGGACAGGGGTATTCAGTCTCCTACGAGCAGTACTTC; CDR3 protein: CASSHPGQGYSVSYEQYF
J gene: TRBJ2-1; V gene: TRBV13; D gene: NA; clone size: NA; CDR3 DNA: TGTGCCAGCAGCTTAGGACAGGGAGGGCACAATGAGCAGTTCTTC; CDR3 protein: CASSLGQGGHNEQFF
J gene: TRBJ1-2; V gene: TRBV7-9; D gene: TRBD1; clone size: NA; CDR3 DNA: TGTGCCAGCAGCTGGGGACAGGGGGCTAACTATGGCTACACCTTC; CDR3 protein: CASSWGQGANYGYTF
J gene: TRBJ2-1; V gene: TRBV20-1; D gene: NA; clone size: NA; CDR3 DNA: TGCAGTGCGCTAAGGGTGGATGAGCAGTTCTTC; CDR3 protein: CSALRVDEQFF
J gene: TRBJ1-1; V gene: TRBV6-5; D gene: TRBD1; clone size: NA; CDR3 DNA: TGTGCCAGCAGTTGGACAGGGACTGAAGCTTTCTTT; CDR3 protein: CASSWTGTEAFF
J gene: TRBJ2-7; V gene: TRBV28; D gene: TRBD1; clone size: NA; CDR3 DNA: TGTGCCAGCAGATTTCCAGGGGGCCGCGAGCAGTACTTC; CDR3 protein: CASRFPGGREQYF
J gene: TRBJ2-1; V gene: TRBV19; D gene: TRBD2; clone size: NA; CDR3 DNA: TGTGCCAGTAGTATGGTCATGTCTAGCGGTCCCTACAATGAGCAGTTCTTC; CDR3 protein: CASSMVMSSGPYNEQFF
J gene: TRBJ2-1; V gene: TRBV7-9; D gene: NA; clone size: NA; CDR3 DNA: TGTGCCAGCAGCTTAAGGGAGAGCTCCTACAATGAGCAGTTCTTC; CDR3 protein: CASSLRESSYNEQFF
J gene: TRBJ2-1; V gene: TRBV7-6; D gene: TRBD1; clone size: NA; CDR3 DNA: TGTGCCAGCAGCTCGGGACAGGGGGTGAATGAGCAGTTCTTC; CDR3 protein: CASSSGQGVNEQFF
J gene: TRBJ1-4; V gene: TRBV10-3; D gene: TRBD1; clone size: NA; CDR3 DNA: TGTGCCATCAGCGACTGGGACAGGGATGAAAAACTGTTTTTT; CDR3 protein: CAISDWDRDEKLFF
J gene: TRBJ2-7; V gene: TRBV7-9; D gene: TRBD2; clone size: NA; CDR3 DNA: TGTGCCAGCAGCCCGACTAGCGGGAGCTCCTACGAGCAGTACTTC; CDR3 protein: CASSPTSGSSYEQYF
J gene: TRBJ1-6; V gene: TRBV5-1; D gene: NA; clone size: NA; CDR3 DNA: TGCGCCAGCAGCTTGAGCAGTTACGATTCACCCCTCCACTTT; CDR3 protein: CASSLSSYDSPLHF
J gene: TRBJ2-7; V gene: TRBV6-6; D gene: TRBD2; clone size: NA; CDR3 DNA: TGTGCCAGCAGTACCCCCATAGCGGGAGGGGGCTACGAGCAGTACTTC; CDR3 protein: CASSTPIAGGGYEQYF
J gene: TRBJ2-1; V gene: TRBV5-1; D gene: TRBD2; clone size: NA; CDR3 DNA: TGCGCCAGCAGCCGAGGACTAGCGGGAGACCTCAATGAGCAGTTCTTC; CDR3 protein: CASSRGLAGDLNEQFF
J gene: TRBJ2-6; V gene: TRBV29-1; D gene: TRBD2; clone size: large; CDR3 DNA: TGCAGCGTTAGCGGACTAGCTGACCGCTCTGGGGCCAACGTCCTGACTTTC; CDR3 protein: CSVSGLADRSGANVLTF
J gene: TRBJ2-5; V gene: TRBV7-9; D gene: TRBD1; clone size: NA; CDR3 DNA: TGTGCCAGCAGCTTAGCTGACAGGGGAGCCGAAGAGACCCAGTACTTC; CDR3 protein: CASSLADRGAEETQYF
J gene: TRBJ2-5; V gene: TRBV7-6; D gene: TRBD1; clone size: NA; CDR3 DNA: TGTGCCAGCAGCTTGGACGGGACAGGGGGCGAGGCCCAGTACTTC; CDR3 protein: CASSLDGTGGEAQYF
J gene: TRBJ1-2; V gene: TRBV19; D gene: NA; clone size: once; CDR3 DNA: TGTGCCAGTAGTATAGGCGAGGGCTACACCTTC; CDR3 protein: CASSIGEGYTF
J gene: TRBJ2-1; V gene: TRBV11-3; D gene: TRBD2; clone size: NA; CDR3 DNA: TGTGCCAGCAGCGTAGCGGGAGGGTCATACAATGAGCAGTTCTTC; CDR3 protein: CASSVAGGSYNEQFF
J gene: TRBJ2-3; V gene: TRBV4-3; D gene: NA; clone size: NA; CDR3 DNA: TGCGCCAGCAGCCAAGAGGAGGTGGGAGCTGGGGGCACAGATACGCAGTATTTT; CDR3 protein: CASSQEEVGAGGTDTQYF
J gene: TRBJ2-3; V gene: TRBV4-3; D gene: TRBD2; clone size: NA; CDR3 DNA: TGCGCCAGCAGCCAAACTAGCGGGAGGCTGACAGATACGCAGTATTTT; CDR3 protein: CASSQTSGRLTDTQYF
J gene: TRBJ2-1; V gene: TRBV9; D gene: NA; clone size: NA; CDR3 DNA: TGTGCCAGCAGCCCAACGACAGGGCCGGGAGGTAATGAGCAGTTCTTC; CDR3 protein: CASSPTTGPGGNEQFF
J gene: TRBJ2-1; V gene: TRBV19; D gene: TRBD2; clone size: NA; CDR3 DNA: TGTGCCAGTAGTATCGGAGTCGGACTAGCGGGAGTGGGGTCCTACAATGAGCAGTTCTTC; CDR3 protein: CASSIGVGLAGVGSYNEQFF
J gene: TRBJ2-5; V gene: TRBV7-2; D gene: TRBD1; clone size: NA; CDR3 DNA: TGTGCCAGCAGCCAAGGACAGGGGTTAGAGACCCAGTACTTC; CDR3 protein: CASSQGQGLETQYF
J gene: TRBJ2-1; V gene: TRBV6-5; D gene: NA; clone size: NA; CDR3 DNA: TGTGCCAGCAGCTATGGAACGGGCTCCTACAATGAGCAGTTCTTC; CDR3 protein: CASSYGTGSYNEQFF
J gene: TRBJ2-7; V gene: TRBV10-3; D gene: NA; clone size: NA; CDR3 DNA: TGTGCCATCAGTCCGGGGGACTACGAGCAGTACTTC; CDR3 protein: CAISPGDYEQYF
J gene: TRBJ2-1; V gene: TRBV7-6; D gene: NA; clone size: NA; CDR3 DNA: TGTGCCAGCAGCCCAATGATGGGCTCGAATGAGCAGTTCTTC; CDR3 protein: CASSPMMGSNEQFF
J gene: TRBJ1-4; V gene: TRBV2; D gene: TRBD1; clone size: few; CDR3 DNA: TGTGCCAGCAGGACAGGGGGGGGTGAAAAACTGTTTTTT; CDR3 protein: CASRTGGGEKLFF
J gene: TRBJ1-5; V gene: TRBV2; D gene: TRBD1; clone size: NA; CDR3 DNA: TGTGCCAGCAGGATAGACAGGGAGTCAGGCTGGGGAATTCAGCCCCAGCATTTT; CDR3 protein: CASRIDRESGWGIQPQHF
J gene: TRBJ2-3; V gene: TRBV28; D gene: NA; clone size: once; CDR3 DNA: TGTGCCAGCAGTTTACTGGACAATGCTAGCACAGATACGCAGTATTTT; CDR3 protein: CASSLLDNASTDTQYF
J gene: TRBJ2-1; V gene: TRBV6-5; D gene: TRBD2; clone size: NA; CDR3 DNA: TGTGCCAGCAGACCCGGACTAGCGGGAAACAATGAGCAGTTCTTC; CDR3 protein: CASRPGLAGNNEQFF
J gene: TRBJ2-1; V gene: TRBV13; D gene: TRBD2; clone size: NA; CDR3 DNA: TGTGCCAGCAGCTCCGAGGCTAGCGGGAATGAGCAGTTCTTC; CDR3 protein: CASSSEASGNEQFF
J gene: TRBJ2-1; V gene: TRBV7-8; D gene: NA; clone size: few; CDR3 DNA: TGTGCCAGCAGCTTAACGGGACTTAATGAGCAGTTCTTC; CDR3 protein: CASSLTGLNEQFF
J gene: TRBJ2-1; V gene: TRBV11-2; D gene: TRBD2; clone size: NA; CDR3 DNA: TGTGCCAGCAGCTTATATCCTAGCGGGAGGGCCAATGAGCAGTTCTTC; CDR3 protein: CASSLYPSGRANEQFF
J gene: TRBJ2-1; V gene: TRBV29-1; D gene: TRBD2; clone size: NA; CDR3 DNA: TGCAGCGTTAGGACTAGCGGGAATGTTGAGCAGTTCTTC; CDR3 protein: CSVRTSGNVEQFF
J gene: TRBJ1-5; V gene: TRBV27; D gene: NA; clone size: NA; CDR3 DNA: TGTGCCAGCAGTTTGAGGTTGGGCAATCAGCCCCAGCATTTT; CDR3 protein: CASSLRLGNQPQHF
J gene: TRBJ2-7; V gene: TRBV7-9; D gene: NA; clone size: NA; CDR3 DNA: TGTGCCAGCAGCCCCGACGGGATCTACGAGCAGTACTTC; CDR3 protein: CASSPDGIYEQYF
J gene: TRBJ2-7; V gene: TRBV7-8; D gene: TRBD2; clone size: NA; CDR3 DNA: TGTGCCAGCAGTTTTCCACTAGCGGGAGAATACTACGAGCAGTACTTC; CDR3 protein: CASSFPLAGEYYEQYF
J gene: TRBJ2-1; V gene: TRBV2; D gene: TRBD2; clone size: NA; CDR3 DNA: TGTGCCATTCCTCCGGGACTAGCGGCTTACAATGAGCAGTTCTTC; CDR3 protein: CAIPPGLAAYNEQFF
J gene: TRBJ1-2; V gene: TRBV21-1; D gene: NA; clone size: NA; CDR3 DNA: TGTGCCAGCAGCAAATCCAAGAAGACTAACTATGGCTACACCTTC; CDR3 protein: CASSKSKKTNYGYTF
J gene: TRBJ1-2; V gene: TRBV19; D gene: NA; clone size: NA; CDR3 DNA: TGTGCCAGTAGTACTCCAGGGGATGTCTATGGCTACACCTTC; CDR3 protein: CASSTPGDVYGYTF
J gene: TRBJ1-2; V gene: TRBV13; D gene: NA; clone size: NA; CDR3 DNA: TGTGCCAGCAGCTCGGAACACGGAACCAACTATGGCTACACCTTC; CDR3 protein: CASSSEHGTNYGYTF
J gene: TRBJ2-1; V gene: TRBV28; D gene: NA; clone size: NA; CDR3 DNA: TGTGCCAGCAGTGCCCGGGGCCCTACGTATGAGCAGTTCTTC; CDR3 protein: CASSARGPTYEQFF
J gene: TRBJ2-1; V gene: TRBV20-1; D gene: NA; clone size: NA; CDR3 DNA: TGCAGTGCTAAGCGTGCGGATGAGCAGTTCTTC; CDR3 protein: CSAKRADEQFF
J gene: TRBJ1-3; V gene: TRBV7-9; D gene: NA; clone size: once; CDR3 DNA: TGTGCCAGCAGTGAAAAACAGGGAGAGTCTGGAAACACCATATATTTT; CDR3 protein: CASSEKQGESGNTIYF
J gene: TRBJ2-7; V gene: TRBV14; D gene: TRBD2; clone size: NA; CDR3 DNA: TGTGCCAGCAGCCAAGGGCTAGCGGGATGGGACGAGCAGTACTTC; CDR3 protein: CASSQGLAGWDEQYF